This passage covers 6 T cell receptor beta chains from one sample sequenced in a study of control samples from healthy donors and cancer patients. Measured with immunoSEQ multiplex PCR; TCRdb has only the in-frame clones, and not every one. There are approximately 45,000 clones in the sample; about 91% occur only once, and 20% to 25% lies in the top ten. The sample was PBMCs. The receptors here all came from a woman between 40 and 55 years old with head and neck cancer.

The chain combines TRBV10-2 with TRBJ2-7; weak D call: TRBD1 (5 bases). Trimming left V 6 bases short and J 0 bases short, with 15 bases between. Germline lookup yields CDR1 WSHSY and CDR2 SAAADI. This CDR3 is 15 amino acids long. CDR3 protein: CASRQATPSSYEQYF. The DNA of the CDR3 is TGCGCCAGCAGACAGGCGACACCCTCCTCCTACGAGCAGTACTTC.

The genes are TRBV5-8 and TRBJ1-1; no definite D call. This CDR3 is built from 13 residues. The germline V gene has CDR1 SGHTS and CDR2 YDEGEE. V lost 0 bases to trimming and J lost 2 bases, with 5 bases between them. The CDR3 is CASSLERNTEAFF. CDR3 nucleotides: TGTGCCAGCAGCTTGGAAAGAAACACTGAAGCTTTCTTT.

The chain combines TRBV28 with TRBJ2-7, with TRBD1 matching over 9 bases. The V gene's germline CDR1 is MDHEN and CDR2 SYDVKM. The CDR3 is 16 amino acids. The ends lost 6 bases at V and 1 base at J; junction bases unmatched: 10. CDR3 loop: CASRDSGTGYSYEQYF. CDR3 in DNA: TGTGCCAGCAGGGACTCCGGGACAGGGTATTCCTACGAGCAGTACTTC.

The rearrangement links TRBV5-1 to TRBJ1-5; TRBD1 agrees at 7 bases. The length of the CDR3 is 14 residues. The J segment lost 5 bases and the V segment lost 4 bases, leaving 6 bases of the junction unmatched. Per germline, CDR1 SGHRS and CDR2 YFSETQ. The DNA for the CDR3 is TGCGCCAGCAGCCTCGGGACAGATTATCAGCCCCAGCATTTT. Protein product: CASSLGTDYQPQHF. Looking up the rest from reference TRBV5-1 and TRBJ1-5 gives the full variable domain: KAGVTQTPRYLIKTRGQQVTLSCSPISGHRSVSWYQQTPGQGLQFLFEYFSETQRNKGNFPGRFSGRQFSNSRSEMNVSTLELGDSALYLCASSLGTDYQPQHFGDGTRLSIL.

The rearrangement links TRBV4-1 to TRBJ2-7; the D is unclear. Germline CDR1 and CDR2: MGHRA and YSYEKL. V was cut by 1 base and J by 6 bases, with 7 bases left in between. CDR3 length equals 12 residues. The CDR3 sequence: CASSQAGVEQYF. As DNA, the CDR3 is TGCGCCAGCAGCCAAGCAGGTGTCGAGCAGTACTTC.

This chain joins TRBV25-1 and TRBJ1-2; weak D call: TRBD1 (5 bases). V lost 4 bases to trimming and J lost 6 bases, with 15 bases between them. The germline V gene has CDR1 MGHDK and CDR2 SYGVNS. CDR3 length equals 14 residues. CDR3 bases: TGTGCCAGCAGTGCCCAACTGGACACCCATGGCTACACCTTC. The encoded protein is CASSAQLDTHGYTF.